This TCR beta chain was recorded in a study of cytotoxic CD8 clonotypes in ibrutinib-treated CLL (dated by TCRdb to the early 2020s). About the full investigation: The cohort was composed of about 10 relapsed/refractory and roughly 16 treatment-naive patients; IGHV unmutated status was identified in 17 patients. Of the 86 participants in the trial, about two dozen had longitudinal samples available. Every sample from remission and from progressive disease was obtained while the patients were still on ibrutinib. Cryopreserved peripheral blood mononuclear cells were obtained before treatment, at response, and at either sustained remission or disease progression. Partial responses were observed in about 25 patients and complete responses in 2; after a median follow-up of roughly 62 months, remission was maintained in approximately 15 patients and progression was observed in approximately 12. On average, each sample had 255,043 productive templates and 100,000 or so productive rearrangements. Response samples were obtained after a median of around eleven months of treatment, with a range of about 6 to 36 months.

Note on this clone: No antigen is known for it. No base qualities exist here, and no much larger clone lies one base off it.

The goal of deep resolution MiSeq sequencing was a depth between 1 in 1 million and 1 in 200,000 T cells, and coverage averaged 10x per clonotype. The immunoSEQ hsTCRB Kit was used to generate the TCR beta libraries. Per the source publication's procedure: The data were analyzed with ImmunoSEQ Analyzer and ImmunoSEQ Data Assistant, and V, D and J gene assignments followed IMGT definitions. Clonality, with values ranging from 0 to 1, was calculated as one minus the normalized Shannon entropy of productive rearrangement frequencies. Only overrepresented clonotypes making up at least 0.05% of each patient's repertoire were included in the public clonotype analysis. About a dozen age-matched healthy donor repertoires from immuneACCESS served as clonality controls. This immuneACCESS table, as held by TCRdb, lists in-frame sequences with V and J called but not all clones. Of the missing ones, under half trace to an unresolved V gene in checked studies; the others have no known cause. That table gives V, J and clone size, and the DNA gave D and trimming. The sample data list 250,000 to 350,000 clones, and 65% to 85% of these were observed just once. The leading ten clones occupy approximately 5.6% of the sample.

What the authors observed across the whole study: Lymph node repertoires were not examined, and the timing of sampling was not matched between patients in sustained remission and those whose disease progressed. Baseline clonality exceeded that of age-matched healthy donors and correlated strongly with circulating CD8+ T-cell counts. Public clonotypes were rare and either contracted or stayed stable during treatment, and the rise in clonality at ibrutinib response reflected the expansion of private clonotypes. At ibrutinib response clonality went up, during sustained remission it held steady, and at progression it dropped back toward baseline.

The time point label, as the study defines it: progressive disease on ibrutinib. For TCR beta library preparation, roughly 2 micrograms of genomic DNA were extracted from the cryopreserved PBMCs. Longitudinal blood samples from CLL patients on ibrutinib monotherapy underwent high-throughput TCR beta sequencing. Patients were enrolled in a phase 2 open-label single-center ibrutinib monotherapy trial. The germline V gene (reference sequence) yields MNHEY for CDR1 and SMNVEV for CDR2. The CDR3 goes from the cysteine to the phenylalanine over 14 residues. The CDR3 DNA has 42 bases and is translated from base 1. V is pared back by 0 bases and J by 2 bases, with 8 bases lying between the germline termini.

The TCR comes from a human donor with chronic lymphocytic leukemia. The specimen was PBMCs, collected at disease progression, from a patient treated with ibrutinib. Here the chain combines TRBV27 and TRBJ2-7; the D gene remains uncertain. The DNA is TGTGCCAGCAGTTTATCGAGTAGAACCTACGAGCAGTACTTC. The encoded protein is CASSLSSRTYEQYF.